Listed here are 8 T cell receptor beta chains from one sample, sequenced in a study of identical twins (dated by TCRdb to about 2016). Libraries were made using 5' RACE. For sequencing, an Illumina HiSeq 2000 was employed. The raw public reads went through TCRdb reprocessing: fastp at Q25, MiXCR clone calling, in-frame beta chains kept. Rows with a matching CDR3 protein are joined into one entry that keeps the most common DNA and genes. The sample has roughly 570,000 distinct CDR3 sequences on record, nearly 10% of them singletons. The leading ten clones occupy approximately 3.2% of the sample. Another study also made use of these data, one on yellow fever vaccine responses in identical twins.

Sequences were obtained from PBMCs. These receptors were obtained from a woman aged 18-29 years in good health.

V usage is TRBV5-6 and J usage is TRBJ2-2, with TRBD1 as a possible D gene (5 bases). The CDR3 is 15 residues long. Trimming removed 0 bases at V and 2 bases at J, with 8 bases between. Germline assignment: CDR1 SGHDT and CDR2 YYEEEE. CDR3 loop: CASSLGQLNTGELFF. CDR3 DNA: TGTGCCAGCAGCTTGGGACAGCTTAACACCGGGGAGCTGTTTTTT.

This clonotype was found many times. V usage is TRBV4-1 and J usage is TRBJ2-2; the D gene is possibly TRBD2 (5 bases). The ends were cut back, 5 bases at V and 6 bases at J, with 10 bases in the middle. The V gene's germline CDR1 is MGHRA and CDR2 YSYEKL. CDR3 length: 13 amino acids. The CDR3 bases are TGCGCCAGCAGCTCTAGCAGCTCCGGGGAGCTGTTTTTT. Amino acid sequence: CASSSSSSGELFF.

This clonotype occurred many times. V usage is TRBV3-1 and J usage is TRBJ2-2, with a possible D match to TRBD2 (6 bases). CDR1 is LGHDT and CDR2 is YNNKEL in the germline V gene (reference sequence). This CDR3 is built from 16 residues. Trimming removed 1 base from V and 3 bases from J, with 12 bases in between. The CDR3 spells CASSQGGGSDTGELFF. For the CDR3, the DNA is TGTGCCAGCAGCCAAGGTGGGGGGAGCGACACCGGGGAGCTGTTTTTT.

This clonotype came up a few times. The chain joins TRBV29-1 to TRBJ2-1; D possibly matches TRBD1 or TRBD2 (5 bases each). Trimming stripped 0 bases from V and 8 bases from J, with 17 bases between. CDR1 and CDR2 from the germline V gene are SQVTM and ANQGSEA. This CDR3 spans 15 amino acids. CDR3 sequence (DNA): TGCAGCGTTGAAGATCTCCGGGAAGAAGGGGATGAGCAGTTCTTC. This codes for CSVEDLREEGDEQFF.

The V call is TRBV5-1, the J call TRBJ2-7; D is uncertain. Trimming removed 1 base at V and 3 bases at J, with 8 bases between. The CDR3 is 13 amino acids. CDR1 and CDR2 (germline): SGHRS, YFSETQ. The CDR3 is CASSLLGNYEQYF. The CDR3 DNA is TGCGCCAGCAGCTTGTTAGGGAACTACGAGCAGTACTTC.

The chain uses TRBV27 and TRBJ1-2; 7 positions agree with TRBD1. Germline V lookup: CDR1 MNHEY, CDR2 SMNVEV (reference sequence). The trim removed 3 bases at V and 8 bases at J, leaving 9 bases unmatched. The CDR3 spans 14 residues. CDR3 nucleotides: TGTGCCAGCAGTTTGGGGCCAGGGGGGTACGGCTACACCTTC. Its protein is CASSLGPGGYGYTF.

A few counts support this clonotype. The rearrangement links TRBV29-1 to TRBJ2-3, with D unclear. Germline V gene sequence: CDR1 SQVTM, CDR2 ANQGSEA. V dropped 4 bases and J dropped 4 bases, with 3 bases sitting between them. The CDR3 is 10 residues long. CDR3 coding DNA: TGCAGCGTTGCTCCAGATACGCAGTATTTT. Translation: CSVAPDTQYF.

The gene calls are TRBV12-3 or TRBV12-4 and TRBJ2-3; the match to TRBD2 covers 7 bases. J gave up 0 bases and V 6 bases, and 9 bases lay outside the gene matches. The CDR3 length is 16 residues. The CDR3 sequence: CASRGAGPTSTDTQYF. Written as DNA, the CDR3 is TGTGCCAGCAGGGGAGCGGGACCCACCAGCACAGATACGCAGTATTTT.